The 10 T cell receptor beta chains presented below share a single source sample, sequenced in a study of T cells in Graves' hyperthyroidism and ophthalmopathy. The investigators amplified TCR beta CDR3 regions from RNA transcripts. Carried out on the TCR CDR3, a first-round RT-PCR used the HTBI primer set. Via MiXCR, TCRdb re-called the multiplex PCR reads, giving one row per CDR3 protein. The sample holds roughly 290,000 distinct CDR3 sequences, roughly 13% seen once. Sample: blood. All receptors come from a woman aged 40 to 50 with Graves' hyperthyroidism.

The sample holds a few counts of this clonotype. This chain uses TRBV28 with TRBJ1-2, with 8 bases that match TRBD1. CDR1 and CDR2 (germline): MDHEN, SYDVKM. The CDR3 runs to 12 residues. The J segment lost 7 bases and the V segment lost 6 bases, leaving 4 bases of the junction unmatched. CDR3 sequence (DNA): TGTGCCAGCAGAAATACAGGGGGTGGCTACACCTTC. It yields the protein CASRNTGGGYTF.

The rearrangement uses TRBV7-9 and TRBJ2-7; 7 bases agree with TRBD1. V lost 5 bases and J lost 3; bases outside the gene matches: 7. CDR3 length: 14 amino acids. Germline CDR1 SEHNR, CDR2 FQNEAQ (reference sequence). Written as DNA, the CDR3 is TGTGCCAGCAGCCGGAATGACAGGGACTACGAGCAGTACTTC. Translated, it gives CASSRNDRDYEQYF.

The sample holds many counts of this clonotype. The CDR3 nucleotides read TGTGCCAGCAGTCGCGGACTAGCGGGACTCAATGAGCAGTTCTTC. This gives the protein CASSRGLAGLNEQFF. This chain joins TRBV12-3 or TRBV12-4 and TRBJ2-1; 12 bases map to TRBD2. The CDR3 spans 15 residues. V lost 5 bases to trimming and J lost 6 bases; unmatched junction nucleotides: 5.

CDR3 DNA: TGTGCCAGCTCACCACGGCAGGAGCTCTCCTACAATGAGCAGTTCTTC. Translated, it gives CASSPRQELSYNEQFF. This chain uses TRBV18 with TRBJ2-1; D uncertain. Germline-derived CDR1 and CDR2 are KGHSH and LQKENI. This CDR3 is built from 16 residues. Deletions cut 1 base from V and 0 bases from J, with 10 bases between.

In its sample, this clonotype was seen many times. This chain links TRBV5-1 with TRBJ2-3, with unresolved D. This CDR3 is built from 14 residues. Trimming stripped 0 bases from V and 4 bases from J, with 9 bases between. Per the germline V gene, CDR1 is SGHRS and CDR2 is YFSETQ. CDR3 nucleotides: TGCGCCAGCAGCTTGGACTTTGGTCCAGATACGCAGTATTTT. Amino acid sequence: CASSLDFGPDTQYF.

The table lists this clonotype with a few counts. This chain links TRBV25-1 with TRBJ2-5, with a tentative D call TRBD2 (6 bases). CDR1 MGHDK and CDR2 SYGVNS come from the germline V gene. The CDR3 extends over 13 amino acids. V gave up 8 bases and J gave up 5 bases, with 15 bases separating them. The CDR3 nucleotides are TGTGCCAGCGGGACTTTTTATCGGGAGACCCAGTACTTC. Protein: CASGTFYRETQYF.

This clonotype was counted at least ten times. CDR3 region: CASSYSWRGTYEQYF. As DNA, the CDR3 is TGTGCCAGCAGTTACTCCTGGAGGGGGACCTACGAGCAGTACTTC. V and J are TRBV6-5 and TRBJ2-7; D might be TRBD1 or TRBD2, each matching 6 bases. V lost 0 bases and J lost 2, with 11 bases in between. Germline V gene sequence: CDR1 MNHEY, CDR2 SVGAGI. The CDR3 spans 15 residues.

This clonotype was seen repeatedly, ten times or more. The chain carries TRBV3-1 and TRBJ2-7, with D perhaps given as TRBD1 or TRBD2 (5 bases each). Trimming cost V 1 base and J 5 bases, with 15 bases left between them. This CDR3 has 15 residues. Looked up from germline, CDR1 is LGHDT and CDR2 is YNNKEL (reference sequence). The CDR3 DNA sequence: TGTGCCAGCAGCCAAGGGTGGGGCAGAGGGGACGAGCAGTACTTC. Protein product: CASSQGWGRGDEQYF.

This clonotype was observed many times. The gene calls are TRBV30 and TRBJ2-1, with 12 bases aligning to TRBD2. The CDR3 is made up of 15 amino acids. Germline V lookup: CDR1 GTSNPN, CDR2 SVGIG (reference sequence). The V gene end was trimmed by 5 bases and the J gene end by 5 bases; junction bases not matched to a gene: 7. As DNA, the CDR3 is TGTGCCTGGGACCACGGACTAGCGGGAAACAATGAGCAGTTCTTC. It encodes CAWDHGLAGNNEQFF.

This clonotype was detected many times. The genes are TRBV20-1 and TRBJ2-7; 11 nucleotides agree with TRBD2. J was trimmed by 4 bases and V by 7 bases; bases with no gene match: 6. This CDR3 is 13 amino acids long. Germline V gene data show CDR1 as DFQATT and CDR2 as SNEGSKA (reference sequence). CDR3 residues: CSGRTSGFYEQYF. CDR3 DNA sequence: TGCAGTGGAAGGACTAGCGGGTTTTACGAGCAGTACTTC.